The 12 T cell receptor beta chains in this list originate from one sample, sequenced in a study of T cell clonality in common variable immunodeficiency. TCRdb's table, derived via immunoSEQ multiplex PCR, lists solely in-frame clones and lacks some. This repertoire lists 15,000 to 20,000 clones without singletons; approximately 15% sits in the top ten. Their antigens remain unidentified. General observations from the study: In common variable immunodeficiency, TCR beta chains reportedly carried fewer deletions and N-nucleotide insertions.

Material for sequencing was peripheral blood mononuclear cells. The receptors shown here come from a human donor with common variable immunodeficiency.

In its sample, this clone was seen many times. The read is 3 residues too short to cover the CDR3 end, so that end is filled in from the germline J gene. V and J are TRBV14 and TRBJ1-2; D is uncertain. The CDR3 runs to 13 residues. Trimming removed 0 bases at V and 7 bases at J, with 9 bases between. Per the germline V gene, CDR1 is SGHDN and CDR2 is FVKESK. The CDR3: CASSQDPASGYTF. The part of the CDR3 DNA that was read is TGTGCCAGCAGCCAAGATCCCGCGTCTGGC.

Of note for this clone: The read gets to within 3 residues of the CDR3 end, and the germline J gene fills in the rest. This sequence joins TRBV7-2 and TRBJ2-5, with a tentative D call TRBD1 (5 bases). This CDR3 has 13 amino acids. Per the germline V gene, CDR1 is SGHTA and CDR2 is FQGNSA. Trimming removed 5 bases from V and 1 base from J, with 8 bases in between. The covered CDR3 bases are TGTGCCAGCAGCCGACAGTCCCAAGAGACC. Translating it yields CASSRQSQET. The whole CDR3 is CASSRQSQETQYF.

This clone was seen more than once but under ten times. The observed sequence ends 3 residues before the CDR3 terminus, with the missing tail filled in from the germline J gene. V gene TRBV2 combines with J gene TRBJ1-1, with unresolved D. Germline V CDR1 and CDR2: SNHLY, FYNNEI. CDR3 length equals 13 residues. Deletions cut 4 bases from V and 7 bases from J, with 13 bases between. CDR3 protein: CASSVYGVNEAFF. Partial CDR3 DNA: TGTGCCAGCAGTGTGTACGGGGTTAATGAA.

This clone appeared many times. The CDR3 goes on 3 residues after the read ends, and that part is filled in from the germline J gene. The chain has TRBV7-9 and TRBJ1-2, with 7 positions matching TRBD1. V trimming: 5 bases; J trimming: 7 bases; junction bases outside the gene matches: 10. Germline values: CDR1 SEHNR, CDR2 FQNEAQ (reference sequence). The CDR3 is 14 amino acids. The part of the CDR3 DNA that was read is TGTGCCAGCAGCACGAGCGGAGGGGGCAGTGGC. Amino acids: CASSTSGGGSG. The CDR3 reads in full as CASSTSGGGSGYTF.

This clone was observed many times. The missing CDR3 end, 3 residues past where the read stops, is filled in from the germline J gene. This chain connects TRBV20-1 to TRBJ1-1; 7 bases are a match to TRBD1. The V segment lost 3 bases and the J segment 0 bases; nucleotides outside the gene matches: 4. Germline V gene lookup returns CDR1 DFQATT and CDR2 SNEGSKA (reference sequence). The CDR3 totals 14 residues. The CDR3: CSASRDSMNTEAFF. The part of the CDR3 DNA that was read is TGCAGTGCTAGCCGGGACAGCATGAACACTGAA.

The sample holds a few counts of this clone. The missing CDR3 end, 3 residues past where the read stops, is filled in from the germline J gene. The V call is TRBV6-1, the J call TRBJ2-7, with a weak D call TRBD2 (5 bases). Looked up from germline, CDR1 is MNHNS and CDR2 is SASEGT. V was trimmed by 2 bases and J by 5 bases, leaving 10 bases between them. The CDR3 is 13 residues long. The CDR3 region is CASSEQAGDEQYF. The DNA read from the CDR3 is TGTGCCAGCAGTGAACAGGCCGGGGACGAG.

In regard to this clone: The read stops 3 residues short of the end of the CDR3; the missing end is completed from the germline J gene. The chain employs TRBV2 and TRBJ2-5; 8 bases map to TRBD2. Germline CDR1 reads SNHLY; CDR2 reads FYNNEI. J lost 5 bases, V lost 7 bases, and 12 bases had no gene match. The CDR3 is 15 residues long. Partial CDR3 DNA: TGTGCCAGCAAACCGGGGGGGCGTTCTAGGGAGACC. Protein: CASKPGGRSRET. The full CDR3 protein is CASKPGGRSRETQYF.

This clone was found many times. The read ends 3 residues before the CDR3 terminus; that terminus is restored from the germline J gene. The chain employs TRBV13 and TRBJ2-1, with TRBD2 identical over 10 bases. V lost 0 bases and J lost 0; bases outside the gene matches: 17. This CDR3 is 22 amino acids long. Germline V gives CDR1 PRHDT, CDR2 FYEKMQ (reference sequence). The chain's CDR3 is CASSLGPPRTSGPGSSYNEQFF. The sequenced part of the CDR3 DNA is TGTGCCAGCAGCTTAGGACCGCCCCGGACTAGCGGCCCAGGGAGCTCCTACAATGAG.

As to this clone: The CDR3 end falls 3 residues outside the read, so it is completed with the germline J gene. The chain employs TRBV18 and TRBJ1-1; D is perhaps TRBD1 (5 bases). CDR1 and CDR2 (germline): KGHSH, LQKENI. The CDR3 consists of 15 residues. CDR3 amino acids: CASSPSQAGGAGAFF. The sequenced part of the CDR3 DNA is TGTGCCAGCTCACCAAGCCAAGCGGGGGGTGCAGGA.

Only a few counts were recorded for this clone. The DNA ends 3 residues before the CDR3 does, and the rest of the CDR3 is filled in from the germline J gene. This chain connects TRBV18 to TRBJ2-7; 8 nucleotides line up with TRBD1. J lost 2 bases, V lost 3 bases, and 6 bases had no gene match. Looked up from germline, CDR1 is KGHSH and CDR2 is LQKENI. The CDR3 is 15 amino acids. CDR3 bases read: TGTGCCAGCTCACCCTCCCGACAGGGGCCCTACGAG. Translated, it gives CASSPSRQGPYE. The complete CDR3 protein is CASSPSRQGPYEQYF.

Of note for this clone: The CDR3 extends 3 residues past the end of the read, so its final part is completed from the germline J gene. The chain carries TRBV19 and TRBJ2-1; D gene ambiguous. V was pared by 7 bases and J by 4 bases, with 11 bases between. Germline V gene data show CDR1 as LNHDA and CDR2 as SQIVND (reference sequence). The CDR3 runs 13 residues. The CDR3 loop reads CASTEPTYNEQFF. The CDR3 DNA, read in part, is TGTGCCAGTACCGAACCGACATACAATGAG.

Turning to this clone: The CDR3 is cut off 3 residues early in the read; its end comes from the germline J gene. The chain links TRBV10-2 to TRBJ2-3; 12 bases match TRBD2. Losses at the gene ends were 4 bases for V and 2 bases for J; bases not matched to a gene: 10. The CDR3 loop spans 18 amino acids. Germline values: CDR1 WSHSY, CDR2 SAAADI. CDR3 sequence: CASSVTSGGVLLTDTQYF. The covered CDR3 bases are TGCGCCAGCAGTGTGACTAGCGGGGGTGTTTTACTCACAGATACG.